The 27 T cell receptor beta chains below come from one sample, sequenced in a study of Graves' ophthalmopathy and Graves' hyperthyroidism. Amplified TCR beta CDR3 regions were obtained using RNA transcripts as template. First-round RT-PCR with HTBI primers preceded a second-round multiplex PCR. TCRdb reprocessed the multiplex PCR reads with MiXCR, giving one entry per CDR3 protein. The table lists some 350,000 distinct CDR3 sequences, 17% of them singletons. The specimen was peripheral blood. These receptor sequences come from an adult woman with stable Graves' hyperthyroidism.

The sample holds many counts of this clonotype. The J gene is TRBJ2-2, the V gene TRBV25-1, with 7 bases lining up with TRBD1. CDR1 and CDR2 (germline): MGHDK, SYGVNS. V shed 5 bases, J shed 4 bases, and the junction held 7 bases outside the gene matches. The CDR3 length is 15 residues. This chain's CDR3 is CASSTPTGTTGELFF. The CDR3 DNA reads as TGTGCCAGCAGTACCCCGACAGGGACCACCGGGGAGCTGTTTTTT.

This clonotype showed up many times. CDR3 coding DNA: TGTGCCAGCAGTGTAACCGTGGGACAGAGGCAGGATGGCTACACCTTC. Its protein is CASSVTVGQRQDGYTF. The V and J genes are TRBV27 and TRBJ1-2, with 7 bases fitting TRBD1. CDR3 length: 16 residues. The germline V gene has CDR1 MNHEY and CDR2 SMNVEV (reference sequence). The junction had 15 bases not matched to a gene; V was cut back by 5 bases and J by 6 bases.

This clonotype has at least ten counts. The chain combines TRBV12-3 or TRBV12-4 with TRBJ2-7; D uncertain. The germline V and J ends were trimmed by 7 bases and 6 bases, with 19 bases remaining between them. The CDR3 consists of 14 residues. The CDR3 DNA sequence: TGTGCCAGCACCCAGGATGGCTTTCAAAGCGAGCAGTACTTC. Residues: CASTQDGFQSEQYF.

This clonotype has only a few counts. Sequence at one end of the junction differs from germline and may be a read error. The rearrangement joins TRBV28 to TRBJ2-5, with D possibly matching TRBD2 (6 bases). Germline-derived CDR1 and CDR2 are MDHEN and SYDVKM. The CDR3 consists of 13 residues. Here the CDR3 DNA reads TGTGCCGGCAGTTGGGGGGTACTGGAGACCCAGTACTTC. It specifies CAGSWGVLETQYF.

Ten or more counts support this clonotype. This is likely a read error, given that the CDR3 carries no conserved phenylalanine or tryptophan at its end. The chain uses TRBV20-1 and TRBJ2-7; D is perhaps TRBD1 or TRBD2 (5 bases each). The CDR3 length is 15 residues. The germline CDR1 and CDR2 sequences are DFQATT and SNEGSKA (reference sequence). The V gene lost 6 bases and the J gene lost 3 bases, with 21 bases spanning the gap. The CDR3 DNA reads TGCAGTGCGCGTCCCTCGCCGGGGCCAGACTACGAGCAGTACCTC. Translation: CSARPSPGPDYEQYL.

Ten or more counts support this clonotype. The CDR3 DNA follows: TGCGCCAGCAGCTTGGACTATTCCATCCCGGAGCTGTTTTTT. Residues: CASSLDYSIPELFF. The J gene is TRBJ2-2, the V gene TRBV5-1; no reliable D call. This CDR3 is 14 amino acids long. The V and J ends lost 0 bases and 10 bases respectively, with 13 bases between them. CDR1 SGHRS and CDR2 YFSETQ come from the germline V gene.

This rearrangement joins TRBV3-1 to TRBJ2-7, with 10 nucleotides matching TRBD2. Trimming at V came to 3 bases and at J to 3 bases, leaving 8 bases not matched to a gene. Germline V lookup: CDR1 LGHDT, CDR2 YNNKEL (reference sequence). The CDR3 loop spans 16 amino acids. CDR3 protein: CASSHQRASGSYEQYF. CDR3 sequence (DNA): TGTGCCAGCAGCCACCAGAGGGCTAGCGGGAGCTACGAGCAGTACTTC.

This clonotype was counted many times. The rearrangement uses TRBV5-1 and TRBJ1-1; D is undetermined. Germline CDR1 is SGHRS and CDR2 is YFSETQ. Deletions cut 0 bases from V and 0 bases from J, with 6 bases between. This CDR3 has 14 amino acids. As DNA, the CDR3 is TGCGCCAGCAGCTTGGACGTACTGAACACTGAAGCTTTCTTT. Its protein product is CASSLDVLNTEAFF.

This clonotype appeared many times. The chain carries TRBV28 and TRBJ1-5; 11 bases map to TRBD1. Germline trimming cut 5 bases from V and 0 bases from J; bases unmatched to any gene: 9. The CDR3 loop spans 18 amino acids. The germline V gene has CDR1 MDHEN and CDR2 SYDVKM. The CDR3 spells CASSVGQGDPYSNQPQHF. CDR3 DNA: TGTGCCAGCAGTGTGGGACAGGGGGATCCATATAGCAATCAGCCCCAGCATTTT.

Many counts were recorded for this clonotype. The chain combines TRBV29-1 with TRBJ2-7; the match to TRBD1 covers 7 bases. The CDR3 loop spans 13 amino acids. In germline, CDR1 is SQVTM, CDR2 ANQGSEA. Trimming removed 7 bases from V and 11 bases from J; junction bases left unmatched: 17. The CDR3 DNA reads TGCAGCGCTACGATGGCGGACAGGATCCGAAAGTACTTC. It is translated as CSATMADRIRKYF.

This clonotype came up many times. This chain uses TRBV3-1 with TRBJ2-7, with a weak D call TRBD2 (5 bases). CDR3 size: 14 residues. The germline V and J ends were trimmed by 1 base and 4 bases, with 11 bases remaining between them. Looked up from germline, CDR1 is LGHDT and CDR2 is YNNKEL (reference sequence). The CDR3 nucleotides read TGTGCCAGCAGCCAAGTGGGGTGGGAGTACGAGCAGTACTTC. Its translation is CASSQVGWEYEQYF.

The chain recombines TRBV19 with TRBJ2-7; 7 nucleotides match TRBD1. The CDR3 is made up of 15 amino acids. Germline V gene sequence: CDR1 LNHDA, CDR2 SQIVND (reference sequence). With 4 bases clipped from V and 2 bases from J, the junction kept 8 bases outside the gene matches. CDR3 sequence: CASSTRTGHPYEQYF. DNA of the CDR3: TGTGCCAGTAGTACCCGGACAGGACACCCCTACGAGCAGTACTTC.

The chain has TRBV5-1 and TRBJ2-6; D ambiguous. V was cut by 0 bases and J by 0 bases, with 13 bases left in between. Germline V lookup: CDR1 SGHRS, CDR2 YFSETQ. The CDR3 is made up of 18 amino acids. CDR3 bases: TGCGCCAGCAGCTTGGCCCCAGGATCTCGCTCTGGGGCCAACGTCCTGACTTTC. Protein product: CASSLAPGSRSGANVLTF.

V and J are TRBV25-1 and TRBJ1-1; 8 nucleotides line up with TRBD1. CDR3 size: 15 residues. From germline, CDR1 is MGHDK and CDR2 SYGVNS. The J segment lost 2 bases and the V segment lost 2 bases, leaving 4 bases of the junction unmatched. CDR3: CASSETDRGNTEAFF. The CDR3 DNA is TGTGCCAGCAGTGAAACCGACAGGGGTAACACTGAAGCTTTCTTT.

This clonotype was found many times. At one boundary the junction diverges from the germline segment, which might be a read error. The CDR3 loop is CASTPSLTSRF. In DNA form, the CDR3 reads TGTGCCAGCACCCCTAGCTTGACAAGCCGCTTC. The rearrangement joins TRBV27 to TRBJ2-7; perhaps TRBD2 as D (5 bases). The CDR3 sequence is 11 residues long. From germline, CDR1 is MNHEY and CDR2 SMNVEV (reference sequence).

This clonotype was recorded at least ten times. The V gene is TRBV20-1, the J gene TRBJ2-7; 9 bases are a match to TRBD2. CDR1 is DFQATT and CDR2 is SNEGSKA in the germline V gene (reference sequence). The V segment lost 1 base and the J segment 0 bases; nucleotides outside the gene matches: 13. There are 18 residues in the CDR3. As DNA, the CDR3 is TGCAGTGCTAGAGTGGAGGTGTCGGGCGGGAGGGACTCCTACGAGCAGTACTTC. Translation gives CSARVEVSGGRDSYEQYF.

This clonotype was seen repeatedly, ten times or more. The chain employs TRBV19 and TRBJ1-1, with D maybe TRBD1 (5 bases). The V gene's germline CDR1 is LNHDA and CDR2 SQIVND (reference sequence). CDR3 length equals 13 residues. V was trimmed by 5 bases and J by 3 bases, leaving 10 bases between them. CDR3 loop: CASSSRQHTEAFF. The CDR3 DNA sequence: TGTGCCAGTAGTTCGCGACAGCACACTGAAGCTTTCTTT. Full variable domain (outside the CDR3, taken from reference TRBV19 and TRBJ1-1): DGGITQSPKYLFRKEGQNVTLSCEQNLNHDAMYWYRQDPGQGLRLIYYSQIVNDFQKGDIAEGYSVSREKKESFPLTVTSAQKNPTAFYLCASSSRQHTEAFFGQGTRLTVV.

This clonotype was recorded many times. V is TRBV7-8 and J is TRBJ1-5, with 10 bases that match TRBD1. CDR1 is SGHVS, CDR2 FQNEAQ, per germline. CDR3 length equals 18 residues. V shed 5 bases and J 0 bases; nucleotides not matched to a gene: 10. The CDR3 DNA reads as TGTGCCAGCAGCCTCCGGGACAGGGGTTCAATTAGCAATCAGCCCCAGCATTTT. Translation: CASSLRDRGSISNQPQHF.

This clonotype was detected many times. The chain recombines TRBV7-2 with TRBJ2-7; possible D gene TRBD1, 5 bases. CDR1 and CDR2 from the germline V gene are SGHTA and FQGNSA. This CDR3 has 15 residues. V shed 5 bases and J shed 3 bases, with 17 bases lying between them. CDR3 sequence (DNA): TGTGCCAGCAGCACAAGCACAGGACACAGCTACGAGCAGTACTTC. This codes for CASSTSTGHSYEQYF.

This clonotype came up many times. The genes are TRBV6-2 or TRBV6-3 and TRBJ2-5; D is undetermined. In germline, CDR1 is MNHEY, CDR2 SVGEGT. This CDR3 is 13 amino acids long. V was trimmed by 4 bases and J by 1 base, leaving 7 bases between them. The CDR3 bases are TGTGCCAGCAGTTTCGGGCCCCAAGAGACCCAGTACTTC. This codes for CASSFGPQETQYF.

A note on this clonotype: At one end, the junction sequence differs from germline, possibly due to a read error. The DNA for the CDR3 is TGTGCCTGCAGTTTAGTGGGGTTCGAGCAGTACTTC. This sequence encodes CACSLVGFEQYF. This chain connects TRBV12-3 or TRBV12-4 to TRBJ2-7; D gene uncertain. CDR3 length: 12 residues.

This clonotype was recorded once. DNA of the CDR3: TGTGCCAGCAGTTTTACGGGACAGCCTTATGGCTACACCTTC. This sequence encodes CASSFTGQPYGYTF. The chain joins TRBV27 to TRBJ1-2; 7 bases match TRBD1. Trimming removed 3 bases from V and 5 bases from J; junction bases left unmatched: 6. Germline V lookup: CDR1 MNHEY, CDR2 SMNVEV (reference sequence). The CDR3 consists of 14 residues.

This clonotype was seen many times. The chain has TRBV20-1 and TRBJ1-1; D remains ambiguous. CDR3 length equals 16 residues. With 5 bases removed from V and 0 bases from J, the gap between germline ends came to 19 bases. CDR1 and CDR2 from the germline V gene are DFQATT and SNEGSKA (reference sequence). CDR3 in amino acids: CSAGVLHRTMNTEAFF. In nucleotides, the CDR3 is TGCAGTGCTGGCGTTCTGCACCGGACCATGAACACTGAAGCTTTCTTT.

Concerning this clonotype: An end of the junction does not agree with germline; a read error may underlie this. The CDR3 DNA sequence: TGTGCCAGCAGTACCACAGGGGGGATGGGATTC. It translates to CASSTTGGMGF. This chain connects TRBV12-3 or TRBV12-4 to TRBJ1-2, with TRBD1 identical over 8 bases. The CDR3 is made up of 11 amino acids.

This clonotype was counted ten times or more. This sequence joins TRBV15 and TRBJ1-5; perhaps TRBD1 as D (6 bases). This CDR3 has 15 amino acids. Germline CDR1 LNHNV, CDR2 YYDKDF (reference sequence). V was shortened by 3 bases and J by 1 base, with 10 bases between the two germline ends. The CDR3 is CATSSTGKSNQPQHF. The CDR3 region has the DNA TGTGCCACCAGCAGTACAGGGAAAAGCAATCAGCCCCAGCATTTT.

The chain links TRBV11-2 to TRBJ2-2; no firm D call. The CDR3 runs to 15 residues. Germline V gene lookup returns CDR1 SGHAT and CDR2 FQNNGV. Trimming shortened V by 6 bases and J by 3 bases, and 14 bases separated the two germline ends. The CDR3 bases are TGTGCCAGCAGTCTCAGACTTCCGGACACCGGGGAGCTGTTTTTT. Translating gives CASSLRLPDTGELFF.

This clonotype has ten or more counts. The chain's CDR3 is CASSREGNQPQHF. In DNA, the CDR3 is TGTGCCAGCAGCAGGGAGGGCAATCAGCCCCAGCATTTT. The gene calls are TRBV2 and TRBJ1-5; the D gene is possibly TRBD1 (5 bases). The germline V and J ends were trimmed by 6 bases and 2 bases, with 8 bases remaining between them. The CDR3 is 13 residues long. The germline V gene encodes CDR1 SNHLY and CDR2 FYNNEI.